These 5 T cell receptor beta chains came from one sample sequenced in a study of cytomegalovirus exposure and HLA in healthy donors. Primers: 60 Vbeta forward and 13 Jbeta reverse. Clones were sequenced by immunoSEQ multiplex PCR, and TCRdb holds only the in-frame ones, with some missing. The repertoire consists of over 150,000 clones, with 75% to 90% occurring once and the leading ten covering 6.5%. The specimen sequenced was PBMCs. The receptors were gathered from a woman between 45 and 60 years old in good health and CMV-seropositive.

This rearrangement joins TRBV11-2 to TRBJ2-7; 11 bases match TRBD2. V gave up 6 bases and J gave up 2 bases; unmatched junction bases: 6. The CDR3 is made up of 15 amino acids. The germline V gene encodes CDR1 SGHAT and CDR2 FQNNGV. DNA for the CDR3: TGTGCCAGCAGGAGGACTAGCGGGTCCCCCTACGAGCAGTACTTC. Translated, it gives CASRRTSGSPYEQYF.

CDR3 DNA sequence: TGCGCCAGCAGCCTAGGGACTAGCCCTGACACCGGGGAGCTGTTTTTT. Encoded protein: CASSLGTSPDTGELFF. The chain couples TRBV5-1 to TRBJ2-2, with 9 bases aligning to TRBD2. Germline V gene data show CDR1 as SGHRS and CDR2 as YFSETQ. CDR3 size: 16 residues. V trimming: 4 bases; J trimming: 3 bases; junction bases outside the gene matches: 7.

The CDR3 sequence: CASSLDSSYEQYF. The CDR3, as DNA: TGTGCCAGCAGCTTAGATAGCTCCTACGAGCAGTACTTC. V and J are TRBV7-9 and TRBJ2-7; D uncertain. V was shortened by 1 base and J by 0 bases, with 4 bases between the two germline ends. In germline, CDR1 is SEHNR, CDR2 FQNEAQ (reference sequence). The CDR3 is 13 residues long.

This chain connects TRBV18 to TRBJ1-2; D is ambiguous. With 2 bases removed from V and 6 bases from J, the gap between germline ends came to 19 bases. The CDR3 sequence is 16 residues long. CDR1 and CDR2 (germline): KGHSH, LQKENI. The CDR3 DNA reads TGTGCCAGCTCACCAGGATCGGGAATCGGATGGGATGGCTACACCTTC. Its translation: CASSPGSGIGWDGYTF.

CDR3 loop: CAIRRTSGPTDTQYF. As DNA, the CDR3 is TGTGCCATCAGACGGACTAGCGGACCCACAGATACGCAGTATTTT. The chain combines TRBV10-3 with TRBJ2-3, with TRBD2 matching 10 bases. The germline V gene encodes CDR1 ENHRY and CDR2 SYGVKD. The CDR3 runs 15 residues. V shed 6 bases and J 2 bases; nucleotides not matched to a gene: 5.